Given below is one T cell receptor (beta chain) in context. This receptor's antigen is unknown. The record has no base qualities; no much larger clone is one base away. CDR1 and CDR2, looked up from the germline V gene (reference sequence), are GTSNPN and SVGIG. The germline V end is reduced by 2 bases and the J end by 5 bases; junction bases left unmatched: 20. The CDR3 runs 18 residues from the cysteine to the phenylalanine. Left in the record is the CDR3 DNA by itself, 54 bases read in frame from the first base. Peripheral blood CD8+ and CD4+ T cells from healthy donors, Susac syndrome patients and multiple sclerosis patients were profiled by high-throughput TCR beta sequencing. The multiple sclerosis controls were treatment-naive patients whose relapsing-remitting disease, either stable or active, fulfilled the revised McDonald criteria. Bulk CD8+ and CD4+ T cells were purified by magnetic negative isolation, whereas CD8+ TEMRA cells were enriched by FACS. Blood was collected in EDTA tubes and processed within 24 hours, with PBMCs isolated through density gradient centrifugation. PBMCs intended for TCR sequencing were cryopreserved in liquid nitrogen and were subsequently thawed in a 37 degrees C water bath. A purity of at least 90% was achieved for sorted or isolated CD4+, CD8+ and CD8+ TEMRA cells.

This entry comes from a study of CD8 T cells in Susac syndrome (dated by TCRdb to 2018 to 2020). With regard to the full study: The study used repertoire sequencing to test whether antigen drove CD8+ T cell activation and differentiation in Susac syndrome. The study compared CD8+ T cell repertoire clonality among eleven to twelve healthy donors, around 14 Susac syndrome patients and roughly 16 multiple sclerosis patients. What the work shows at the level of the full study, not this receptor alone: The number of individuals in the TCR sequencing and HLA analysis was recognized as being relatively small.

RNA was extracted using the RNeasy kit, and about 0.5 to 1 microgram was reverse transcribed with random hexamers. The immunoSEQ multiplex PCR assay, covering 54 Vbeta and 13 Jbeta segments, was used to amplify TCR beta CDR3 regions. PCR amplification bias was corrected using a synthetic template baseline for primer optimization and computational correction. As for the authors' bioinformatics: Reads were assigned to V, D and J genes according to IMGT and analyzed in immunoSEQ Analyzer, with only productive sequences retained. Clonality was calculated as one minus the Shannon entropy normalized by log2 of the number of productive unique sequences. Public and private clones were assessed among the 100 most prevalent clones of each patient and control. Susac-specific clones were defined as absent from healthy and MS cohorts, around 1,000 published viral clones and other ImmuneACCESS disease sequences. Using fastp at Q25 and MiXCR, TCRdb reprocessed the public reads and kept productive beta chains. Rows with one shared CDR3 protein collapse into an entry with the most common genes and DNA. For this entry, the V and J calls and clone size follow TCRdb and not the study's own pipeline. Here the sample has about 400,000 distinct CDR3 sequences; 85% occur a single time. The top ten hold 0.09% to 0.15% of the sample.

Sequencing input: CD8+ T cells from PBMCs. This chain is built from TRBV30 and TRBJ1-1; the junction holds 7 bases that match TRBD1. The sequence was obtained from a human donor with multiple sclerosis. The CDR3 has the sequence CAWSFYPGQRVGGTEAFF. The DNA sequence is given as TGTGCCTGGAGTTTCTATCCGGGACAGCGAGTTGGAGGGACTGAAGCTTTCTTT. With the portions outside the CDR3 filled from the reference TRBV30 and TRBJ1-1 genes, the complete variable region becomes SQTIHQWPATLVQPVGSPLSLECTVEGTSNPNLYWYRQAAGRGLQLLFYSVGIGQISSEVPQNLSASRPQDRQFILSSKKLLLSDSGFYLCAWSFYPGQRVGGTEAFFGQGTRLTVV.